This TCR beta chain was recovered during a study of control samples from healthy donors and cancer patients. Clones were read by immunoSEQ multiplex PCR, and TCRdb kept only the in-frame ones, dropping some. The repertoire holds about 140,000 clones, roughly 92% seen once, with approximately 10% in the top ten. Germline values: CDR1 SEHNR, CDR2 FQNEAQ (reference sequence). Trimming pared 5 bases from V and 3 bases from J, leaving 16 bases between. This CDR3 has 15 residues. The rearrangement links TRBV7-9 to TRBJ1-2, with a weak D call TRBD1 (5 bases). Sequenced material: blood. This clonotype originated in a man under 40 in good health. The CDR3 bases are TGTGCCAGCAGCCGTCCCCCCACAGGATACTATGGCTACACCTTC. Its translation: CASSRPPTGYYGYTF. Together with reference TRBV7-9 and TRBJ1-2, the CDR3 gives the full variable domain: DTGVSQNPRHKITKRGQNVTFRCDPISEHNRLYWYRQTLGQGPEFLTYFQNEAQLEKSRLLSDRFSAERPKGSFSTLEIQRTEQGDSAMYLCASSRPPTGYYGYTFGSGTRLTVV.